Below, 27 T cell receptor beta chains from the same sample are listed, as sequenced in a study of spatial heterogeneity in lung cancer. TCRdb fed the 5' RACE reads into MiXCR, producing one record per CDR3 protein. The data hold about 25,000 distinct CDR3 sequences, with 6.9% observed a single time. Time point denoted: sample taken at primary tumor resection. Sequencing was performed on whole RNA extracted from tumor and nontumor lung tissue, or from frozen PBMC, and the material was left unsorted. Sequencing was performed on PBMCs, taken at surgery. The source is a male donor with early-stage non-small cell lung cancer.

This clonotype has only a few counts. V gene TRBV4-3 combines with J gene TRBJ2-1; the match to TRBD2 covers 12 bases. After removal of 1 base from V and 8 bases from J, the junction contained 9 bases not matched to a gene. Germline assignment: CDR1 LGHNA and CDR2 YSLEER. The length of the CDR3 is 17 residues. CDR3 residues: CASSQGTSGALRYEQFF. CDR3 bases: TGCGCCAGCAGCCAAGGGACTAGCGGGGCCCTTAGGTATGAGCAGTTCTTC.

The chain has TRBV2 and TRBJ1-5; no definite D call. The CDR3 has 15 residues. CDR1 and CDR2 from the germline V gene are SNHLY and FYNNEI. Trimming took off 0 bases at V and 6 bases at J, with 12 bases between the two ends. The CDR3 nucleotides are TGTGCCAGCAGTGAAGCGCAAGGTTTGGGTCAGCCCCAGCATTTT. Protein product: CASSEAQGLGQPQHF.

This clonotype occurred many times. This chain connects TRBV28 to TRBJ1-2; TRBD1 is a possible D gene (6 bases). Per the germline V gene, CDR1 is MDHEN and CDR2 is SYDVKM. Between the trimmed V and J ends, which lost 5 bases and 8 bases, there was a span of 12 bases. The CDR3 spans 12 residues. This CDR3 is CASSPQGLGYTF. The DNA for the CDR3 is TGTGCCAGCAGTCCACAGGGTTTGGGCTACACCTTC.

The table lists this clonotype with many counts. The CDR3 nucleotides read TGTGCCAGCTCACCACGGATTAGCGCGAAACAAGAGACCCAGTACTTC. Encoded protein: CASSPRISAKQETQYF. The chain couples TRBV18 to TRBJ2-5, with D possibly TRBD2 on 5 matching bases. Germline loops: CDR1 KGHSH, CDR2 LQKENI. The length of the CDR3 is 16 residues. V gave up 1 base and J gave up 2 bases, with 14 bases separating them.

This clonotype turned up a few times. The gene calls are TRBV10-3 and TRBJ2-7; D might be TRBD1 (5 bases). The germline V gene has CDR1 ENHRY and CDR2 SYGVKD. The CDR3 is 15 amino acids. V was trimmed by 7 bases and J by 2 bases, leaving 18 bases between them. Written as DNA, the CDR3 is TGTGCCATCATGAACGGGCCCACAGGAGCCTACGAGCAGTACTTC. Translated, it gives CAIMNGPTGAYEQYF.

The table lists this clonotype with many counts. This rearrangement joins TRBV27 to TRBJ2-7; D is ambiguous. CDR1 and CDR2 from the germline V gene are MNHEY and SMNVEV (reference sequence). CDR3 length equals 12 residues. The V end was cut by 1 base, the J end by 4 bases, with 5 bases between. The DNA for the CDR3 is TGTGCCAGCAGTTTATGGGGTTACGAGCAGTACTTC. Encoded protein: CASSLWGYEQYF.

The chain recombines TRBV28 with TRBJ2-7, with D hard to call. This CDR3 has 13 amino acids. Trimming pared 7 bases from V and 2 bases from J, leaving 12 bases between. Germline assignment: CDR1 MDHEN and CDR2 SYDVKM. Here the CDR3 reads CASTTTAAYEQYF. The CDR3 DNA reads as TGTGCCAGCACCACTACTGCTGCCTACGAGCAGTACTTC.

In this sample, this clonotype turned up many times. The rearrangement uses TRBV9 and TRBJ2-6; TRBD2 aligns across 13 bases. The CDR3 is made up of 18 amino acids. Unmatched junction bases numbered 7, after V lost 6 bases and J lost 1 base. The germline V gene encodes CDR1 SGDLS and CDR2 YYNGEE. CDR3 in DNA: TGTGCCAGCAACGCCGGACTAGCGGGAGATTCTGGGGCCAACGTCCTGACTTTC. It translates to CASNAGLAGDSGANVLTF.

This clonotype qualifies as medium-sized. The chain recombines TRBV28 with TRBJ1-1, with TRBD1 identical over 10 bases. The V gene end was trimmed by 6 bases and the J gene end by 6 bases; junction bases not matched to a gene: 10. The CDR3 covers 15 residues. Germline CDR1 reads MDHEN; CDR2 reads SYDVKM. The CDR3 bases are TGTGCCAGCAGCATCCGGGGACAGGGGAGGCCTGAAGCTTTCTTT. Residues: CASSIRGQGRPEAFF.

Only a few counts were recorded for this clonotype. The rearrangement links TRBV11-2 to TRBJ1-1; D unresolved. Per the germline V gene, CDR1 is SGHAT and CDR2 is FQNNGV. With 3 bases removed from V and 1 base from J, the gap between germline ends came to 6 bases. The CDR3 loop spans 13 amino acids. The CDR3 DNA reads TGTGCCAGCAGCTTGGAGGGGAACACTGAAGCTTTCTTT. Its translation: CASSLEGNTEAFF.

V and J are TRBV12-3 or TRBV12-4 and TRBJ2-1; D gene unclear. The CDR3 length is 11 residues. The V and J ends lost 2 bases and 9 bases respectively, with 5 bases between them. DNA for the CDR3: TGTGCCAGCAGTTTATATGTTGAGCAGTTCTTC. Translating it yields CASSLYVEQFF.

In this sample, this clonotype turned up many times. The chain employs TRBV6-6 and TRBJ2-7, with a possible D match to TRBD1 (6 bases). CDR3 length equals 11 residues. Trimming removed 6 bases from V and 11 bases from J, with 14 bases in between. The germline V gene encodes CDR1 MNHNY and CDR2 SVGAGI (reference sequence). The DNA for the CDR3 is TGTGCCAGCAGCCCTGGGACAATTGAGTACTTC. This codes for CASSPGTIEYF.

This clonotype was recorded at least ten times. This chain links TRBV12-3 or TRBV12-4 with TRBJ1-2, with TRBD1 identical over 10 bases. Trimming at V came to 6 bases and at J to 8 bases, leaving 6 bases not matched to a gene. This CDR3 has 13 amino acids. CDR3 in DNA: TGTGCCAGCAGCGAGACAGGGGGCCGAGGCTACACCTTC. This codes for CASSETGGRGYTF.

This clonotype occurred a few times. The chain carries TRBV27 and TRBJ2-1, with D unclear. Trimming stripped 3 bases from V and 3 bases from J, with 9 bases between. The CDR3 is made up of 14 amino acids. Looked up from germline, CDR1 is MNHEY and CDR2 is SMNVEV (reference sequence). DNA of the CDR3: TGTGCCAGCAGTTTTACCCTTCTCTACAATGAGCAGTTCTTC. It codes for CASSFTLLYNEQFF.

This chain links TRBV5-1 with TRBJ1-2, with D unresolved. Germline V lookup: CDR1 SGHRS, CDR2 YFSETQ. Trimming took 4 bases from V and 2 from J, leaving 9 bases between them. This CDR3 region has 13 residues. The CDR3 bases are TGCGCCAGCAGCCCGCCATCAAACTATGGCTACACCTTC. Protein sequence: CASSPPSNYGYTF.

The chain combines TRBV20-1 with TRBJ2-7; D is perhaps TRBD1 (5 bases). V was pared by 5 bases and J by 4 bases, with 15 bases between. Per germline, CDR1 DFQATT and CDR2 SNEGSKA (reference sequence). The CDR3 is 13 residues long. In nucleotides, the CDR3 is TGCAGTGCTCACCGAGTTGGACATTACGAGCAGTACTTC. Residues: CSAHRVGHYEQYF.

In this sample, this clonotype turned up many times. The chain employs TRBV11-2 and TRBJ2-7, with no clear D. V lost 0 bases and J lost 0, with 6 bases in between. The germline CDR1 and CDR2 sequences are SGHAT and FQNNGV. The CDR3 totals 14 residues. The CDR3 coding sequence is TGTGCCAGCAGCTTAGACAGGAGCTCCTACGAGCAGTACGTC. Amino acid sequence: CASSLDRSSYEQYV.

This clonotype was found many times. V usage is TRBV7-8 and J usage is TRBJ1-1; no clear D. CDR1 and CDR2 from the germline V gene are SGHVS and FQNEAQ. This CDR3 comprises 17 residues. Trimming removed 5 bases from V and 2 bases from J, with 21 bases in between. The CDR3 bases are TGTGCCAGCAGCATAAGGACTAGCGGGAGGGCTAACACTGAAGCTTTCTTT. This sequence encodes CASSIRTSGRANTEAFF.

In its sample, this clonotype was seen a few times. The chain recombines TRBV28 with TRBJ2-7; 7 bases map to TRBD1. Germline CDR1 is MDHEN and CDR2 is SYDVKM. The J segment lost 0 bases and the V segment lost 5 bases, leaving 10 bases of the junction unmatched. This CDR3 has 16 residues. The DNA of the CDR3 is TGTGCCAGCAGTCCCTCGGACAGGTGGAGCTCCTACGAGCAGTACTTC. Translating gives CASSPSDRWSSYEQYF.

This clonotype has ten or more counts. V gene TRBV21-1 combines with J gene TRBJ2-7; TRBD2, the D gene given by the table, was not confirmed from the DNA. TRBV21-1 is a pseudogene locus. The CDR3 is made up of 19 amino acids. The CDR3 DNA is TGTGCCAGCAGCAAAGCGCCGTTTAAAGGGCAGGGAGGAACCTACGAGCAGTACGTC. Encoded protein: CASSKAPFKGQGGTYEQYV.

This clonotype was recorded many times. V usage is TRBV5-1 and J usage is TRBJ1-2; unclear D gene. Trimming cost V 0 bases and J 0 bases, with 12 bases left between them. Germline CDR1 reads SGHRS; CDR2 reads YFSETQ. This CDR3 spans 16 amino acids. CDR3: CASSLGGSGTNYGYTF. CDR3 DNA sequence: TGCGCCAGCAGCTTGGGAGGGTCCGGCACTAACTATGGCTACACCTTC. The full variable domain, rest sourced from reference TRBV5-1 and TRBJ1-2, is KAGVTQTPRYLIKTRGQQVTLSCSPISGHRSVSWYQQTPGQGLQFLFEYFSETQRNKGNFPGRFSGRQFSNSRSEMNVSTLELGDSALYLCASSLGGSGTNYGYTFGSGTRLTVV.

This clonotype was detected many times. The chain joins TRBV12-3 or TRBV12-4 to TRBJ2-5; the D gene is possibly TRBD2 (6 bases). The CDR3 contains 12 residues. The V gene lost 6 bases and the J gene lost 7 bases, with 12 bases spanning the gap. The CDR3 DNA follows: TGTGCCAGCAGGGGGACTGTCGGGACCCAGTACTTC. This encodes CASRGTVGTQYF.

This chain joins TRBV2 and TRBJ2-7; the D is unclear. The V end lost 4 bases, the J end lost 1 base, and 8 bases lay between the germline ends. This CDR3 is 13 amino acids long. Germline V gene lookup returns CDR1 SNHLY and CDR2 FYNNEI. CDR3 DNA sequence: TGTGCCAGCAGTGGTGTGGGATCCTACGAGCAGTACTTC. Its translation: CASSGVGSYEQYF.

The chain links TRBV27 to TRBJ2-5, with D possibly being TRBD1 or TRBD2 (6 bases each). The CDR3 extends over 17 amino acids. The V and J ends lost 3 bases and 7 bases respectively, with 24 bases between them. Germline loops: CDR1 MNHEY, CDR2 SMNVEV (reference sequence). The CDR3 region is CASSFRSGAAGDGTQYF. CDR3 DNA: TGTGCCAGCAGTTTCCGGTCGGGGGCGGCGGGTGATGGGACCCAGTACTTC.

In its sample, this clonotype ranks as large. The chain has TRBV10-1 and TRBJ2-1; 11 bases are a match to TRBD1. The CDR3 is 15 amino acids. V shed 1 base and J 5 bases; nucleotides not matched to a gene: 1. CDR1 is WNHNN and CDR2 is SYGVQD in the germline V gene (reference sequence). The CDR3 DNA is TGCGCCAGCAGTGAGTGGGGACAGGGGGACAATGAGCAGTTCTTC. Translating gives CASSEWGQGDNEQFF.

This clonotype was counted only a few times. This rearrangement joins TRBV9 to TRBJ2-3, with TRBD2 matching 11 bases. J lost 3 bases, V lost 1 base, and 4 bases had no gene match. The germline gives CDR1 SGDLS, CDR2 YYNGEE. The CDR3 length is 16 residues. The CDR3: CASSVTSGRGTDTQYF. CDR3 DNA sequence: TGTGCCAGCAGCGTAACTAGCGGGAGAGGAACAGATACGCAGTATTTT.

This clonotype was seen ten or more times. J is TRBJ2-5 and V is TRBV7-7, with 9 bases identical to TRBD1. The trim removed 2 bases at V and 5 bases at J, leaving 6 bases unmatched. Germline CDR1 and CDR2: SSHAT and FNYEAQ (reference sequence). CDR3 size: 15 residues. The CDR3 bases are TGTGCCAGCAGCTTATTTGGACAGGGGAGGGAGACCCAGTACTTC. This gives the protein CASSLFGQGRETQYF.